These T cell receptor beta chains were read from a single sample in a study of neoadjuvant nivolumab and ipilimumab in lung cancer. This table comes from immunoSEQ multiplex PCR, and its TCRdb copy is limited to in-frame clones, with some not included. Among 40,000 to 60,000 clones listed, about 89% were seen once. Sequences were derived from blood, sampled before neoadjuvant nivolumab, alone or with ipilimumab. These receptors were taken from an adult with non-small cell lung cancer. Some clones in this sample may be carry-over from other donors' samples. Each CDR3 is given with its conserved first and last residue. The D gene is left open where the match is weak. The size entry is marked missing in some rows and otherwise reads once, few, many or a size class.

clone_size	d_call	j_call	v_call	cdr3_aa	cdr3_nt
.	.	TRBJ2-5	TRBV19	CATMQGPSYQETQYF	TGTGCCACGATGCAGGGGCCTTCCTACCAAGAGACCCAGTACTTC
.	.	TRBJ2-7	TRBV21-1	CASSNRLAGVYEQYF	TGTGCCAGCAGCAATCGTCTAGCGGGAGTCTACGAGCAGTACTTC
.	.	TRBJ1-5	TRBV27	CASSPLSSSNQPQHF	TGTGCCAGCAGTCCCTTGAGTTCCAGCAATCAGCCCCAGCATTTT
once	TRBD2	TRBJ2-5	TRBV5-1	CASRAPERGQETQYF	TGCGCCAGCAGAGCTCCGGAGCGGGGGCAAGAGACCCAGTACTTC
.	.	TRBJ2-1	TRBV5-1	CASSLRIANEQFF	TGCGCCAGCAGCTTGAGGATCGCCAATGAGCAGTTCTTC
.	.	TRBJ2-7	TRBV18	CASSVGGSTYEQYF	TGTGCCAGCTCTGTAGGGGGATCTACCTACGAGCAGTACTTC
.	TRBD1	TRBJ1-2	TRBV7-9	CASSRDRTNYGYTF	TGTGCCAGCAGCCGGGACAGGACTAACTATGGCTACACCTTC
.	.	TRBJ1-3	TRBV18	CASSPHKGDTIYF	TGTGCCAGCTCACCACACAAGGGGGACACCATATATTTT
.	TRBD1	TRBJ2-5	TRBV5-1	CASRWGQGREETQYF	TGCGCCAGCAGATGGGGACAGGGTAGAGAAGAGACCCAGTACTTC
once	.	TRBJ1-1	TRBV2	CASSEGRKNTEAFF	TGTGCCAGCAGTGAAGGTCGGAAGAACACTGAAGCTTTCTTT
.	.	TRBJ2-5	TRBV6-6	CASSYSTSQETQYF	TGTGCCAGCAGTTACTCGACTAGTCAAGAGACCCAGTACTTC
.	TRBD1	TRBJ2-5	TRBV7-3	CASSLEAGGLPQYF	TGTGCCAGCAGCTTAGAGGCAGGGGGCCTTCCCCAGTACTTC
.	TRBD2	TRBJ2-1	TRBV29-1	CSVTSGSSGEQFF	TGCAGCGTCACTAGCGGGAGCAGCGGTGAGCAGTTCTTC
once	.	TRBJ2-1	TRBV9	CASSAAQAAEQFF	TGTGCCAGCAGCGCCGCCCAGGCGGCGGAGCAGTTCTTC
.	TRBD2	TRBJ2-1	TRBV7-7	CASSPGTSAYNEQFF	TGTGCTAGCAGCCCCGGGACTAGCGCCTACAATGAGCAGTTCTTC
.	.	TRBJ1-1	TRBV5-1	CASSLGQMNTEAFF	TGCGCCAGCAGCCTTGGACAGATGAACACTGAAGCTTTCTTT
.	TRBD2	TRBJ2-7	TRBV6-1	CALGGSYEQYF	TGTGCTCTGGGCGGGAGTTACGAGCAGTACTTC
.	.	TRBJ2-7	TRBV7-8	CASSLRETFGEQYF	TGTGCCAGCAGCTTAAGGGAGACCTTCGGGGAGCAGTACTTC
.	TRBD1	TRBJ2-1	TRBV5-4	CASSLRRTGGLNEQFF	TGTGCCAGCAGCTTGAGAAGGACAGGGGGCCTCAATGAGCAGTTCTTC
few	.	TRBJ1-2	TRBV27	CASSQVPPNRHGYTF	TGTGCCAGCAGCCAAGTTCCGCCAAACCGGCATGGCTACACCTTC
.	.	TRBJ2-1	TRBV11-2	CASSPRTPYNEQFF	TGTGCCAGCAGCCCACGGACCCCGTACAATGAGCAGTTCTTC
.	.	TRBJ2-1	TRBV5-1	CASSLRTAGRQFF	TGCGCCAGCAGCTTGAGGACCGCCGGCCGTCAGTTCTTC
.	.	TRBJ2-1	TRBV6-5	CASRISANNEQFF	TGTGCCAGCAGGATTAGCGCAAACAATGAGCAGTTCTTC
once	TRBD2	TRBJ2-1	TRBV7-2	CASSLRTSGFYNEQFF	TGTGCCAGCAGCTTACGGACTAGCGGGTTTTACAATGAGCAGTTCTTC
.	TRBD1	TRBJ1-5	TRBV18	CASSPFRQGADQPQHF	TGTGCCAGCTCACCATTTAGACAGGGGGCGGATCAGCCCCAGCATTTT
once	.	TRBJ2-2	TRBV7-9	CASSKQGNTGELFF	TGTGCCAGCAGCAAACAGGGGAACACCGGGGAGCTGTTTTTT
.	.	TRBJ1-1	TRBV20-1	CSAGAPTEAFF	TGCAGTGCTGGGGCGCCCACTGAAGCTTTCTTT
.	TRBD2	TRBJ2-1	TRBV18	CASHESGRSYNEQFF	TGTGCCAGCCACGAAAGCGGGAGGTCCTACAATGAGCAGTTCTTC
.	.	TRBJ1-1	TRBV6-5	CASSSPSVGFF	TGTGCCAGCAGTTCTCCCTCAGTCGGTTTCTTT